The 5 T cell receptor beta chains below all came from one sample that was sequenced in a study of cytotoxic CD8 clonotypes in ibrutinib-treated CLL (dated by TCRdb to the early 2020s). What the time point label conveys for this sample: 20 to 25 months on ibrutinib. Library preparation employed the immunoSEQ multiplex PCR assay. Sourced from immuneACCESS, this table was stored by TCRdb with only in-frame sequences that have V and J called. A share of the clones is absent; for the studies checked, an unresolved V gene accounts for under half, and the remainder has no known explanation. Counted in this sample were 150,000 or so clones; under 90% of them appeared once. The ten largest clones add up to under 5.5% of the sample. The sample consisted of PBMCs, taken after 24 months of ibrutinib treatment. These receptors all stem from a human donor with chronic lymphocytic leukemia.

This clone occurred many times. This chain links TRBV25-1 with TRBJ1-4, with 9 bases identical to TRBD1. J lost 15 bases, V lost 7 bases, and 6 bases had no gene match. This CDR3 contains 11 residues. Germline CDR1 MGHDK, CDR2 SYGVNS. As DNA, the CDR3 is TGTGCCAGCAAGCGGGACAGGGTGATGTTTTTT. Its translation is CASKRDRVMFF. The whole variable domain, remainder taken from reference TRBV25-1 and TRBJ1-4, is EADIYQTPRYLVIGTGKKITLECSQTMGHDKMYWYQQDPGMELHLIHYSYGVNSTEKGDLSSESTVSRIRTEHFPLTLESARPSHTSQYLCASKRDRVMFFGSGTQLSVL.

The chain uses TRBV7-3 and TRBJ2-6; D is perhaps TRBD1 (5 bases). V lost 5 bases and J lost 1, with 12 bases in between. From germline, CDR1 is SGHTA and CDR2 FQGTGA. There are 16 residues in the CDR3. The CDR3 bases are TGTGCCAGCAGCCCCTCAAGGGGATCTGGGGCCAACGTCCTGACTTTC. It is translated as CASSPSRGSGANVLTF.

The CDR3 is CASSPDGLGQGHGYTF. As DNA, the CDR3 is TGTGCCAGCAGCCCAGATGGCTTGGGACAGGGGCATGGCTACACCTTC. J is TRBJ1-2 and V is TRBV11-1, with 10 nucleotides matching TRBD1. This CDR3 contains 16 residues. CDR1 and CDR2 from the germline V gene are SGHAT and FQDESV (reference sequence). V dropped 5 bases and J dropped 6; count of bases not matched to a gene: 12. The full variable domain, rest sourced from reference TRBV11-1 and TRBJ1-2, is EAEVAQSPRYKITEKSQAVAFWCDPISGHATLYWYRQILGQGPELLVQFQDESVVDDSQLPKDRFSAERLKGVDSTLKIQPAELGDSAMYLCASSPDGLGQGHGYTFGSGTRLTVV.

This sequence joins TRBV4-3 and TRBJ2-3; unclear D gene. The V gene lost 0 bases and the J gene lost 3 bases, with 10 bases spanning the gap. This CDR3 is 15 amino acids long. The germline gives CDR1 LGHNA, CDR2 YSLEER. The DNA of the CDR3 is TGCGCCAGCAGCCAAGATCCGCTATCTACAGATACGCAGTATTTT. Protein: CASSQDPLSTDTQYF.

The chain employs TRBV5-6 and TRBJ1-2; D remains ambiguous. The V gene lost 3 bases and the J gene lost 4 bases, with 19 bases spanning the gap. Germline V gene lookup returns CDR1 SGHDT and CDR2 YYEEEE. The CDR3 totals 16 residues. This CDR3 reads CASSWMDGPGVYGYTF. DNA for the CDR3: TGTGCCAGCAGCTGGATGGACGGACCTGGGGTCTATGGCTACACCTTC.